The rows below give T cell receptor beta chains drawn from one sample of a study of blood T cells in healthy people across ages. Each CDR3 protein is one row after TCRdb ran MiXCR on the 5' RACE reads. The repertoire holds a few hundred thousand distinct CDR3 sequences, with about 52% as singletons. The sequencing input was blood. Source of these receptors: a man aged 55-75 years in good health. The CDR3 runs from the conserved cysteine through the conserved F or W. The D gene is left open where the match is weak. The size of a clone is reported for some rows only, either as once, few or many, or as a class for expanded clones.

clone_size: -
j_call: TRBJ2-1
d_call: TRBD2
v_call: TRBV4-3
cdr3_nt: TGCGCCAGCAGCCGAGAAGCGGGAGGAACTGGGGATGAGCAGTTCTTC
cdr3_aa: CASSREAGGTGDEQFF

clone_size: -
j_call: TRBJ2-5
d_call: TRBD1
v_call: TRBV6-2/TRBV6-3
cdr3_nt: TGTGCCAGCAGCTGGACAGGGTTTAGTGAGACCCAGTACTTC
cdr3_aa: CASSWTGFSETQYF

clone_size: -
j_call: TRBJ2-1
d_call: TRBD1
v_call: TRBV7-8
cdr3_nt: TGTGCCAGCAGCCGGCCCCTGGGACAGGAGGCGCAGTTCTTC
cdr3_aa: CASSRPLGQEAQFF

clone_size: many
j_call: TRBJ2-3
d_call: -
v_call: TRBV7-2
cdr3_nt: TGTGCCAGCAGCCCCTCGACTATCCAACGGGCAGATACGCAGTATTTT
cdr3_aa: CASSPSTIQRADTQYF

clone_size: -
j_call: TRBJ2-7
d_call: TRBD2
v_call: TRBV20-1
cdr3_nt: TGCAGTGCTGCCACCTCCCTAGCGGGAGGGCCTCTGGGGTCCTACGAGCAGTACTTC
cdr3_aa: CSAATSLAGGPLGSYEQYF

clone_size: -
j_call: TRBJ2-3
d_call: TRBD2
v_call: TRBV12-3/TRBV12-4
cdr3_nt: TGTGCCAGCAGTCCCGGGACTAGCGGGAGGGCCCGCACAGATACGCAGTATTTT
cdr3_aa: CASSPGTSGRARTDTQYF

clone_size: -
j_call: TRBJ2-7
d_call: -
v_call: TRBV28
cdr3_nt: TGTGCCAGCAGCCCGGCCCGGTCGGCCGGCTACGAGCAGTACTTC
cdr3_aa: CASSPARSAGYEQYF

clone_size: few
j_call: TRBJ2-6
d_call: TRBD1
v_call: TRBV7-9
cdr3_nt: TGTGCCAGCCCGTGGGGACAGGGTACCAACGTCCTGACTTTC
cdr3_aa: CASPWGQGTNVLTF

clone_size: many
j_call: TRBJ2-3
d_call: -
v_call: TRBV29-1
cdr3_nt: TGCAGCGGTAGCCAAGGAACAGATACGCAGTATTTT
cdr3_aa: CSGSQGTDTQYF

clone_size: -
j_call: TRBJ1-2
d_call: -
v_call: TRBV11-2
cdr3_nt: TGTGCCAGCGGCGGGACGGGCTATGGCTACACCTTC
cdr3_aa: CASGGTGYGYTF

clone_size: many
j_call: TRBJ2-3
d_call: -
v_call: TRBV4-3
cdr3_nt: TGCGCCAGCAGCCAAGATCGCGCAGCAGATACGCAGTATTTT
cdr3_aa: CASSQDRAADTQYF

clone_size: -
j_call: TRBJ2-5
d_call: TRBD2
v_call: TRBV5-1
cdr3_nt: TGCGCCAGCAGCCCCCCGCTAGCGGGGGATCAAGAGACCCAGTACTTC
cdr3_aa: CASSPPLAGDQETQYF

clone_size: few
j_call: TRBJ2-5
d_call: -
v_call: TRBV7-2
cdr3_nt: TGTGCCAGCAGCCGGACGGACCGAGAGACCCAGTACTTC
cdr3_aa: CASSRTDRETQYF

clone_size: -
j_call: TRBJ2-5
d_call: -
v_call: TRBV12-3/TRBV12-4
cdr3_nt: TGTGCCAGCAGTCCCCTGGCCCTGGTAGGAGAGACCCAGTACTTC
cdr3_aa: CASSPLALVGETQYF

clone_size: -
j_call: TRBJ1-2
d_call: -
v_call: TRBV3-1
cdr3_nt: TGTGCCAGCAGCCAAGAAGACAAGTCTGGTGGTGGCTACACCTTC
cdr3_aa: CASSQEDKSGGGYTF

clone_size: -
j_call: TRBJ2-3
d_call: TRBD2
v_call: TRBV2
cdr3_nt: TGTGCCAGCAGTCGACTAGCGGGAGATACGCAGTATTTT
cdr3_aa: CASSRLAGDTQYF

clone_size: few
j_call: TRBJ2-5
d_call: -
v_call: TRBV25-1
cdr3_nt: TGTGCCAGCAGTTACGCGGCCTCCCAGCAGTACTTC
cdr3_aa: CASSYAASQQYF

clone_size: -
j_call: TRBJ2-1
d_call: -
v_call: TRBV4-2
cdr3_nt: TGTGCCAGCAGCCAAGTTACGGGTTGGGGGTACAATGAGCAGTTCTTC
cdr3_aa: CASSQVTGWGYNEQFF

clone_size: -
j_call: TRBJ1-1
d_call: TRBD1
v_call: TRBV6-5
cdr3_nt: TGTGCCAGCAGCTATACAGGGGGCACTGAAGCTTTCTTT
cdr3_aa: CASSYTGGTEAFF

clone_size: -
j_call: TRBJ1-5
d_call: TRBD1
v_call: TRBV30
cdr3_nt: TGTGCCTGGGGTGGCCGGGGACAGTATCAGCCCCAGCATTTT
cdr3_aa: CAWGGRGQYQPQHF

clone_size: -
j_call: TRBJ2-3
d_call: TRBD1
v_call: TRBV4-3
cdr3_nt: TGCGCCAGCAGCCAAGATGGGGGACAGCCCACAGATACGCAGTATTTT
cdr3_aa: CASSQDGGQPTDTQYF

clone_size: -
j_call: TRBJ2-7
d_call: -
v_call: TRBV7-6
cdr3_nt: TGTGCCAGCAGCGCCCGGGGAGGCCTCTCCCACGAGCAGTACTTC
cdr3_aa: CASSARGGLSHEQYF

clone_size: once
j_call: TRBJ1-5
d_call: -
v_call: TRBV21-1
cdr3_nt: TGTGCCAGCAGCCCTGAAGGGGGGCAAGGATTCAATCAGCCCCAGCATTTT
cdr3_aa: CASSPEGGQGFNQPQHF

clone_size: -
j_call: TRBJ2-7
d_call: -
v_call: TRBV7-2
cdr3_nt: TGTGCCAGCAGCGTAGGCGGGGCCTACAAGCAGTACTTC
cdr3_aa: CASSVGGAYKQYF

clone_size: -
j_call: TRBJ2-5
d_call: -
v_call: TRBV2
cdr3_nt: TGTGCCAGCAGCACGAGGGGAAGGCGGCAAAAAGAGACCCAGTACTTC
cdr3_aa: CASSTRGRRQKETQYF

clone_size: -
j_call: TRBJ2-2
d_call: -
v_call: TRBV5-1
cdr3_nt: TGCGCCAGCAGCACTCGACAGGTCGGCCCCACCGGGGAGCTGTTTTTT
cdr3_aa: CASSTRQVGPTGELFF

clone_size: -
j_call: TRBJ2-1
d_call: TRBD2
v_call: TRBV29-1
cdr3_nt: TGCAGCGTTGGACTAGCGGGAGGCCACAATGAGCAGTTCTTC
cdr3_aa: CSVGLAGGHNEQFF

clone_size: -
j_call: TRBJ2-7
d_call: TRBD2
v_call: TRBV9
cdr3_nt: TGTGCCAGCAGCGTAGGGGCCGCGGGAGGGCCCTACGAGCAGTACTTC
cdr3_aa: CASSVGAAGGPYEQYF

clone_size: few
j_call: TRBJ2-6
d_call: -
v_call: TRBV3-1
cdr3_nt: TGTGCCAGCAGTGGAAGTACTGGGGCCAACGTCCTGACTTTC
cdr3_aa: CASSGSTGANVLTF

clone_size: -
j_call: TRBJ1-6
d_call: -
v_call: TRBV11-3
cdr3_nt: TGTGCCAGCAGCTTAGTCCCAGGGGATAATTCACCCCTCCACTTT
cdr3_aa: CASSLVPGDNSPLHF

clone_size: many
j_call: TRBJ2-6
d_call: TRBD1
v_call: TRBV27
cdr3_nt: TGTGCCAGCAGTTTATCTGGGGACAGGACATTCGACTCTGGGGCCAACGTCCTGACTTTC
cdr3_aa: CASSLSGDRTFDSGANVLTF

clone_size: -
j_call: TRBJ1-5
d_call: TRBD1
v_call: TRBV5-5
cdr3_nt: TGTGCCAGCAGCCAGCAGGGGGGAAATCAGCCCCAGCATTTT
cdr3_aa: CASSQQGGNQPQHF

clone_size: -
j_call: TRBJ2-2
d_call: -
v_call: TRBV12-3/TRBV12-4
cdr3_nt: TGTGCCAGCAGTTCCTGGCCCGGGTACACCGGGGAGCTGTTTTTT
cdr3_aa: CASSSWPGYTGELFF

clone_size: -
j_call: TRBJ2-7
d_call: TRBD1
v_call: TRBV5-1
cdr3_nt: TGCGCCAGCAGCTTGGGGGACAGTAGACACTACGAGCAGTACTTC
cdr3_aa: CASSLGDSRHYEQYF

clone_size: -
j_call: TRBJ2-1
d_call: TRBD1
v_call: TRBV29-1
cdr3_nt: TGCAGCGTTTGGACAGGGAATCCCTACAATGAGCAGTTCTTC
cdr3_aa: CSVWTGNPYNEQFF

clone_size: -
j_call: TRBJ1-2
d_call: TRBD1
v_call: TRBV28
cdr3_nt: TGTGCCAGCAGGACAGGGGTTGGTGTCTATGGCTACACCTTC
cdr3_aa: CASRTGVGVYGYTF

clone_size: -
j_call: TRBJ2-7
d_call: TRBD1
v_call: TRBV12-3/TRBV12-4
cdr3_nt: TGTGCCAGCAACGGACAGGGGGGGCACGAGCAGTACTTC
cdr3_aa: CASNGQGGHEQYF

clone_size: -
j_call: TRBJ2-1
d_call: -
v_call: TRBV20-1
cdr3_nt: TGCAGTGCTAGTCCGGCAGTAGGGTTTGACAATGAGCAGTTCTTC
cdr3_aa: CSASPAVGFDNEQFF

clone_size: -
j_call: TRBJ2-7
d_call: -
v_call: TRBV7-3
cdr3_nt: TGTGCCAGCAGCTTAATGCCAGCTAGCTACGAGCAGTACTTC
cdr3_aa: CASSLMPASYEQYF

clone_size: -
j_call: TRBJ2-7
d_call: -
v_call: TRBV12-3/TRBV12-4
cdr3_nt: TGTGCCAGCGGTTTAGGACAGAGCTACGAGCAGTACTTC
cdr3_aa: CASGLGQSYEQYF

clone_size: -
j_call: TRBJ2-5
d_call: -
v_call: TRBV24-1
cdr3_nt: TGTGCCACCAGTGATTTGCAGCAAGAGACCCAGTACTTC
cdr3_aa: CATSDLQQETQYF

clone_size: -
j_call: TRBJ2-3
d_call: TRBD2
v_call: TRBV6-5
cdr3_nt: TGTGCCAGCAGCCGACTAGCGATTAGCACAGATACGCAGTATTTT
cdr3_aa: CASSRLAISTDTQYF

clone_size: -
j_call: TRBJ2-1
d_call: -
v_call: TRBV28
cdr3_nt: TGTGCCAGCAGTTTCCTAGGGGATCCTTCCTACAATGAGCAGTTCTTC
cdr3_aa: CASSFLGDPSYNEQFF

clone_size: -
j_call: TRBJ1-4
d_call: TRBD1
v_call: TRBV12-3/TRBV12-4
cdr3_nt: TGTGCCAGCAGAACAATGGACAGGAAAGGGGAAAAACTGTTTTTT
cdr3_aa: CASRTMDRKGEKLFF

clone_size: -
j_call: TRBJ2-4
d_call: TRBD1
v_call: TRBV7-2
cdr3_nt: TGTGCCAGCAGCCCCCAAGGGACAGGGGCGGGGAACATTCAGTACTTC
cdr3_aa: CASSPQGTGAGNIQYF

clone_size: -
j_call: TRBJ2-3
d_call: TRBD2
v_call: TRBV6-1
cdr3_nt: TGTGCCAGCAGGATTAGCGGGGGGAACACAGATACGCAGTATTTT
cdr3_aa: CASRISGGNTDTQYF

clone_size: -
j_call: TRBJ2-3
d_call: TRBD1
v_call: TRBV5-1
cdr3_nt: TGCGCCAGCAGCTCTCGACAGGGCTCAGATACGCAGTATTTT
cdr3_aa: CASSSRQGSDTQYF

clone_size: many
j_call: TRBJ2-1
d_call: TRBD2
v_call: TRBV20-1
cdr3_nt: TGCAGTGCCCGGAGACTAGCGGGAGGGCCGCTTTGGGGAAATGAGCAGTTCTTC
cdr3_aa: CSARRLAGGPLWGNEQFF

clone_size: -
j_call: TRBJ2-7
d_call: -
v_call: TRBV12-3/TRBV12-4
cdr3_nt: TGTGCCAGCAGTCTAAGGGTAGCCTGGGGCCTATACTACGAGCAGTACTTC
cdr3_aa: CASSLRVAWGLYYEQYF